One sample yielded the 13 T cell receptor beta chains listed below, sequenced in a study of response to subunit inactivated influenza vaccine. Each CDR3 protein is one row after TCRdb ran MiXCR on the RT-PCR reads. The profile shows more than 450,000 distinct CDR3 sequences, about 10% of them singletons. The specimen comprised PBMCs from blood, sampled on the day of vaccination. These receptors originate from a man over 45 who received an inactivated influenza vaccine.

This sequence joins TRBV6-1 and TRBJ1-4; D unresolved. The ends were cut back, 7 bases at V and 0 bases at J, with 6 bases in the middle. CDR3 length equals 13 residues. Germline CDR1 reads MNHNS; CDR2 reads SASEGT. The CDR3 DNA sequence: TGTGCCAGCAAGGGCGCAACTAATGAAAAACTGTTTTTT. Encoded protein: CASKGATNEKLFF.

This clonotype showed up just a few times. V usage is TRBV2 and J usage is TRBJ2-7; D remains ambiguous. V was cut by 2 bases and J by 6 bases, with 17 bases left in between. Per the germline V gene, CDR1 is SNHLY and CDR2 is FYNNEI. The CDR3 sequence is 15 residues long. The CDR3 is CASSEKILRPAEQYF. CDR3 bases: TGTGCCAGCAGTGAAAAGATCCTACGGCCTGCCGAGCAGTACTTC.

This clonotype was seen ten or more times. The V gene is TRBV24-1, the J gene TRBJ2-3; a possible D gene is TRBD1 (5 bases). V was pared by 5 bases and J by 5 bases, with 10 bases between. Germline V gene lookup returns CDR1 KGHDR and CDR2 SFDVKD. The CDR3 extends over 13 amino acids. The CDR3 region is CATSVLGQDTQYF. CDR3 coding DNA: TGTGCCACCAGTGTCTTGGGGCAAGATACGCAGTATTTT.

CDR3 residues: CASGLGGASRETQYF. CDR3 nucleotide sequence: TGTGCCAGCGGTCTGGGCGGGGCGAGTCGGGAGACCCAGTACTTC. V is TRBV28 and J is TRBJ2-5, with D possibly being TRBD2 (6 bases). CDR3 length: 15 amino acids. V lost 8 bases to trimming and J lost 5 bases, with 21 bases between them. Germline assignment: CDR1 MDHEN and CDR2 SYDVKM.

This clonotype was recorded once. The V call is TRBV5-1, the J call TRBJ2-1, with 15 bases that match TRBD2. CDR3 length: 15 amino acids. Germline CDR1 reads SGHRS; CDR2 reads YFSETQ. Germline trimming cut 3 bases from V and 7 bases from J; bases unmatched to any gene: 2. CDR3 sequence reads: CASSYGTSGRNEQFF. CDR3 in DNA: TGCGCCAGCAGCTACGGGACTAGCGGGAGGAATGAGCAGTTCTTC.

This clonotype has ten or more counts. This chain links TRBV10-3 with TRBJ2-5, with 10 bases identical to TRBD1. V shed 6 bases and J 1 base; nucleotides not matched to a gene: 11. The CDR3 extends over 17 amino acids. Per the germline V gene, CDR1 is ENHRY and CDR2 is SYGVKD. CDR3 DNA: TGTGCCATCAGGAATTCCGGGACAGGGGACCCCCAAGAGACCCAGTACTTC. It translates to CAIRNSGTGDPQETQYF.

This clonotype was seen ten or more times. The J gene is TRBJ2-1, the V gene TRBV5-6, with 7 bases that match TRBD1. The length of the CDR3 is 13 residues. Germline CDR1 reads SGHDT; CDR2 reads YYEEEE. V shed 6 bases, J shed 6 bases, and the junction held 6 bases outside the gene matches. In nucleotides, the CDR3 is TGTGCCAGCACCCGGGACAGCCGCAATGAGCAGTTCTTC. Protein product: CASTRDSRNEQFF.

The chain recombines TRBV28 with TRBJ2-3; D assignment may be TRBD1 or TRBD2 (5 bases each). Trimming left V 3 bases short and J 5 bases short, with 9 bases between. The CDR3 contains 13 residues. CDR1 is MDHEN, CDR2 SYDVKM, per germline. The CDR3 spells CASSFEGLDTQYF. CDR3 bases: TGTGCCAGCAGTTTTGAGGGGTTAGATACGCAGTATTTT.

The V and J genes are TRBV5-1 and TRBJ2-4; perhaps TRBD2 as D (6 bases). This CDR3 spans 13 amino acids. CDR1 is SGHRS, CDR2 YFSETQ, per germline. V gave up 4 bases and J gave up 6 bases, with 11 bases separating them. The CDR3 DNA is TGCGCCAGCAGCCCGGCGACTAGAAACATTCAGTACTTC. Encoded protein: CASSPATRNIQYF.

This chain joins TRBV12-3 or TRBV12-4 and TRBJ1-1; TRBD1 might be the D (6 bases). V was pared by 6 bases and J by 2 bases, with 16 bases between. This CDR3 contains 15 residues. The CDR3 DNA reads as TGTGCCAGCAGACCTCGTCTGACAGGAAACACTGAAGCTTTCTTT. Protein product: CASRPRLTGNTEAFF.

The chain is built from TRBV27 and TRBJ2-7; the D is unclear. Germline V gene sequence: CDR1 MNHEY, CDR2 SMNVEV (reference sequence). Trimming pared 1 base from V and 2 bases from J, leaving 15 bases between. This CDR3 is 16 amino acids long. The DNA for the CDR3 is TGTGCCAGCAGTTTATTGGGCAGGACGAAAACCTACGAGCAGTACTTC. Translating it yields CASSLLGRTKTYEQYF.

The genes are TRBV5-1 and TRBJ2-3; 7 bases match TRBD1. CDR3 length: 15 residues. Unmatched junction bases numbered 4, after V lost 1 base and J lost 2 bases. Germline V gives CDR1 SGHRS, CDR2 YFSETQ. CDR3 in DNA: TGCGCCAGCAGCTTGACAGAGGGGGCCACAGATACGCAGTATTTT. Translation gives CASSLTEGATDTQYF.

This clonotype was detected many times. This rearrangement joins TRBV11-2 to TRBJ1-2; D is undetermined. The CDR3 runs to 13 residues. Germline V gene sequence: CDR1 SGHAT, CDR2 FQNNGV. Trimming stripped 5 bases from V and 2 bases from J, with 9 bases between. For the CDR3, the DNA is TGTGCCAGCAGCCCGGACCCAAACTATGGCTACACCTTC. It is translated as CASSPDPNYGYTF.